The sequence of this T cell receptor beta chain was determined in a study of T cell repertoires in cytomegalovirus infection. CDR1 and CDR2 from the germline V gene are SGHVS and FNYEAQ. This CDR3 comprises 15 residues. V dropped 0 bases and J dropped 7; count of bases not matched to a gene: 4. TCRdb analysed the reads with MiXCR anew, one entry per CDR3 protein. The sample has 97,000 or so distinct CDR3 sequences, approximately 15% seen once. Concerning this clonotype: Its specificity is unknown.

The study's findings and limits: HLA-C-restricted CMV-specific TCR beta clonotypes were dominant in the ex vivo response.

Input material: PBMCs. V usage is TRBV7-6 and J usage is TRBJ2-7; 12 positions match TRBD2. This sequence was found in a human donor in good health (CMV status not recorded). Some clones in this sample may be carry-over from other donors' samples. In nucleotides, the CDR3 is TGTGCCAGCAGCTTAGCGGCTAGCGGGGGGGGGGAGCAGTACTTC. Translation gives CASSLAASGGGEQYF.